The source of this T cell receptor beta chain is a study of T cell clonotyping in hematopoietic cell transplantation. Time point reported: recipient sample about 28 days before transplant, after cytoreduction. About this clone itself: Its cognate antigen is unknown.

CDR1 SGHVS and CDR2 FQNEAQ come from the germline V gene. The CDR3 totals 15 residues. V lost 2 bases, J lost 5 bases, and 6 bases stayed unmatched. General study results and limits: Graft donor and pretransplant recipient Inverse Simpson Index values predicted broader posttransplant TCR diversity.

Only in-frame clones appear in the TCRdb table, and some are missing; sequencing was by immunoSEQ multiplex PCR. The sample shows roughly 48,000 clones, 80% to 85% of them seen only once. The specimen comprised peripheral blood mononuclear cells, sampled before stem cell transplant. The chain joins TRBV7-8 to TRBJ2-5; 9 bases line up with TRBD1. This receptor was identified in a man aged 60 to 69 with myelodysplastic syndrome. Some clones in this sample may be carry-over from other donors' samples. CDR3 nucleotides: TGTGCCAGCAGCTTATGGACAGGGGATATGGAGACCCAGTACTTC. It specifies CASSLWTGDMETQYF.